This TCR beta chain was documented in a study of blood T cell repertoires in COVID-19. The wider study: Specimens from acute and convalescent COVID-19 originated in the United States, Italy and Spain. From T cells, B-cell-depleted T cells, or PBMCs came the material, which was cDNA or gDNA.

Per the original data handling: Estimates of nucleated cell counts were drawn from the amplification of reference gene primers. Clones were sequenced by immunoSEQ multiplex PCR, and TCRdb holds only the in-frame ones, with some missing. V, J and clone size are taken as reported in that table, and D and trimming were inferred from the DNA itself. This sample carries about 250,000 clones, 89% of them seen once, and the ten largest clones take roughly 4.8%. CDR3 length equals 15 residues. Per germline, CDR1 KGHSH and CDR2 LQKENI. V dropped 8 bases and J dropped 0; count of bases not matched to a gene: 4.

The sequence came from a woman in her 40s who had recovered from COVID-19. This rearrangement joins TRBV18 to TRBJ2-3; TRBD2 aligns across 11 bases. The sequencing sample was made of peripheral blood. In DNA form, the CDR3 reads TGTGCCAGCCACGGACTAGCGGGCAGCACAGATACGCAGTATTTT. Amino acids: CASHGLAGSTDTQYF.